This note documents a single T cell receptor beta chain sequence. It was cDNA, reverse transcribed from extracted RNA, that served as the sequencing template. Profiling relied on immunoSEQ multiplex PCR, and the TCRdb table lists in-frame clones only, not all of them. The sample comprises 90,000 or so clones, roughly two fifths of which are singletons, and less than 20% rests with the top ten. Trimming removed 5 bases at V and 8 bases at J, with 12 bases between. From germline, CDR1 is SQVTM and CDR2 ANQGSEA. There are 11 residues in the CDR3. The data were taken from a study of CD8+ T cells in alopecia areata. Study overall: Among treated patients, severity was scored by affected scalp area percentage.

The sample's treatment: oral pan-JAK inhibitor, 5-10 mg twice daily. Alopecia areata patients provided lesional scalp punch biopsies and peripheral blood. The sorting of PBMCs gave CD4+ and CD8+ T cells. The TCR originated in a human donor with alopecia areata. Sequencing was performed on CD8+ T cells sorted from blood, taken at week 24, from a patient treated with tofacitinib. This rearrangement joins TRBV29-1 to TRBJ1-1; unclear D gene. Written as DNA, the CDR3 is TGCAGCGTTCCCCTCGGTTTAGAAGCTTTCTTT. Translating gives CSVPLGLEAFF.